This TCR beta chain was sequenced in a study of blood T cell repertoires in COVID-19. On the study more broadly: Sites in the United States, Italy and Spain provided acute and convalescent COVID-19 samples. From T cells, B-cell-depleted T cells, or PBMCs came the material, which was cDNA or gDNA.

Authors' data handling: From reference gene primer amplification, estimates of nucleated cell counts were derived. Assay used: immunoSEQ multiplex PCR; TCRdb lists only in-frame clones, some missing. That table is the source of V, J and clone size, and D and trimming were worked out from the DNA. The table records around 140,000 clones, about 83% of them present only once. Per germline, CDR1 KGHSH and CDR2 LQKENI. Deletions cut 4 bases from V and 0 bases from J, with 12 bases between. This CDR3 has 15 amino acids. The receptor's source is a man aged 50 or older with acute or convalescent COVID-19. Input material: peripheral blood. V and J are TRBV18 and TRBJ1-2; the D is unclear. As DNA, the CDR3 is TGTGCCAGCTCACTTCTTCGGGGAGCTAACTATGGCTACACCTTC. This translates into CASSLLRGANYGYTF.